The clone carrying this T cell receptor beta chain was counted at least ten times. The target antigen is unknown. This sample was taken from a study of T-cell reconstitution after alpha-beta-depleted transplantation in children. Study-level points and caveats: Diversity and T-cell counts at one year after transplant derived mostly from new T cells. The high TCRbeta diversity at day 60 in some patients came from surviving recipient T cells and thymic progenitors. Alpha-beta T cells about two months after transplant reportedly derived from several hundred expanded graft clones.

V shed 4 bases and J shed 4 bases, with 10 bases lying between them. The CDR3 contains 12 residues. Germline CDR1 and CDR2: SQVTM and ANQGSEA. Construction of the TCRbeta library involved unique molecular identifiers. TCRdb re-analysed the PCR reads in MiXCR, keeping a single row per CDR3 protein. This table holds just under 250,000 distinct CDR3 sequences, roughly a quarter found once. The rearrangement links TRBV29-1 to TRBJ2-5, with D possibly matching TRBD1 (5 bases). Sequencing used PBMCs, obtained before TCRalphabeta/CD19-depleted stem cell transplant. This receptor was taken from a girl aged 2 to 10 with Fanconi anemia, due to receive a stem cell transplant. CDR3 loop: CSVGQGGETQYF. CDR3 coding DNA: TGCAGCGTTGGGCAGGGCGGAGAGACCCAGTACTTC.